This T cell receptor (beta chain) was captured in a study of shared clonotypes between healthy human individuals. Germline loops: CDR1 SGHTA, CDR2 FQGNSA. V was clipped by 0 bases and J by 3 bases; unmatched bases: 9. The CDR3 is made up of 18 amino acids. The table came from immunoSEQ multiplex PCR; TCRdb's copy has only in-frame clones and leaves some out. The data contain millions of clones, over 85% of them seen just once; the ten biggest clones take up around 0.4%. The chain employs TRBV7-2 and TRBJ2-7, with 12 bases fitting TRBD2. The specimen was naive CD4+ T cells from PBMCs. Subset of the sample: CD45RA+ positively selected. This TCR derives from a man aged 18 to 30 in good health. Some clones in this sample may be carry-over from other donors' samples. CDR3 sequence reads: CASSLARTSGISNYEQYF. CDR3 bases: TGTGCCAGCAGCTTAGCGCGGACTAGCGGGATAAGTAACTACGAGCAGTACTTC.